A selection of T cell receptor beta chains follows, all from one sample in a study of T-cell reconstitution after alpha-beta-depleted transplantation in children. TCRdb redid the calling of the PCR reads with MiXCR, one entry per CDR3 protein. The sample shows approximately 200,000 distinct CDR3 sequences, roughly 6.5% of them seen only once. The sample in question was PBMCs, obtained before TCRalphabeta/CD19-depleted stem cell transplant. These receptors all stem from a girl under three years old with combined immunodeficiency, due to receive a stem cell transplant. Both conserved end residues are part of each CDR3. A D gene is named only where the DNA matches it firmly. The size field is filled for only some rows; it gives once, few, many or a size class.

clone_size	d_call	j_call	v_call	cdr3_nt	cdr3_aa
many	NA	TRBJ1-4	TRBV12-3/TRBV12-4	TGTGCCAGCAGTTTTGCCGGTAATGAAAAACTGTTTTTT	CASSFAGNEKLFF
NA	NA	TRBJ1-1	TRBV7-7	TGTGCTAGCAGCTTATACTATAACAGCGAAGCTTTCTTT	CASSLYYNSEAFF
NA	NA	TRBJ2-2	TRBV28	TGTGCCAGGGGCCCCGGGCTAGCCTGCCCTAACACCGGGGAGCTGTTTTTT	CARGPGLACPNTGELFF
many	NA	TRBJ2-5	TRBV7-9	TGTGCCAGCAGCTTAGCTCCTCCCTGGATCGGGCAAGAGACCCAGTACTTC	CASSLAPPWIGQETQYF
many	NA	TRBJ2-7	TRBV20-1	TGCAGTGCTAGAGAGCTCGCAGGGAACTCCTACGAGCAGTACTTC	CSARELAGNSYEQYF
few	NA	TRBJ2-1	TRBV28	TGTGCCAGCAGGGGAGGGACAAGCTCCTACAATGAGCAGTTCTTC	CASRGGTSSYNEQFF
many	NA	TRBJ2-5	TRBV9	TGTGCCAGCAGCGTAGTAGGGGGGAAAGAGACCCAGTACTTC	CASSVVGGKETQYF
many	NA	TRBJ2-7	TRBV30	TGTGCCTGGAAAGCTGGGATTTACGAGCAGTACTTC	CAWKAGIYEQYF
many	NA	TRBJ1-5	TRBV27	TGTGCCAGCAGTTTGGGGCAGGGGAACAATCAGCCCCAGCATTTT	CASSLGQGNNQPQHF
few	NA	TRBJ1-2	TRBV25-1	TGTGCCAGCAGTGATTCTACAGGGCCCTATGGCTACACCTTC	CASSDSTGPYGYTF
many	NA	TRBJ2-1	TRBV27	TGTGCCAGCAGTTTCAAGGGCTCCTACAATGAGCAGTTCTTC	CASSFKGSYNEQFF
many	NA	TRBJ2-7	TRBV4-1	TGCGCCAGCAGCCAAACTTCAGTAGGAGACGAGCAGTACTTC	CASSQTSVGDEQYF
many	TRBD1	TRBJ2-2	TRBV4-2	TGTGCCAGCAGCCCGCCGGGACAGGGGTCGGGCACCGGGGAGCTGTTTTTT	CASSPPGQGSGTGELFF
many	TRBD2	TRBJ2-1	TRBV20-1	TGCAGTGCTACCCTGCCTAGCGGGATCTCCTACAATGAGCAGTTCTTC	CSATLPSGISYNEQFF
many	NA	TRBJ1-5	TRBV10-3	TGTGCCATCAGTGACCCGAACGTCCAGGCCGTCAATCAGCCCCAGCATTTT	CAISDPNVQAVNQPQHF
NA	TRBD2	TRBJ2-6	TRBV28	TGTGCCAGCAGTTTAGGGGTACTAGCGGGAGGGGCCTGGGCCAACGTCCTGACTTTC	CASSLGVLAGGAWANVLTF
many	TRBD1	TRBJ1-5	TRBV20-1	TGCAGTGCTAGAGATGAACCAGGGGGCCCCCAGCCCCAGCATTTT	CSARDEPGGPQPQHF
many	NA	TRBJ2-1	TRBV6-5	TGTGCCAGCAGTTACTCGAGTATCGGAGGTGAGCAGTTCTTC	CASSYSSIGGEQFF
many	NA	TRBJ1-2	TRBV28	TGTGCCAGCAGTTTGAGGGAGAACTATGGCTACACCTTC	CASSLRENYGYTF
many	NA	TRBJ2-1	TRBV28	TGTGCCAGCAGTCCCGGACTACCAAATGAGCAGTTCTTC	CASSPGLPNEQFF
many	TRBD2	TRBJ2-2	TRBV6-5	TGTGCCAGCAGCCCTAATAGCGGGGGGGCCTCGGGCGGGGAGCTGTTTTTT	CASSPNSGGASGGELFF
many	TRBD2	TRBJ2-5	TRBV14	TGTGCCAGCAGCATAAGGACGGGGGGGCCTGGGGAGACCCAGTACTTC	CASSIRTGGPGETQYF
many	TRBD2	TRBJ2-2	TRBV20-1	TGCAGTGCTAGGGTCTTAGCGGGAGAGAGCGGGGAGCTGTTTTTT	CSARVLAGESGELFF
NA	TRBD2	TRBJ2-1	TRBV2	TGTGCCAGCAGTGAAGGCTTGGGACTAGCGGGGGGAGAGCAGTTCTTC	CASSEGLGLAGGEQFF
many	TRBD2	TRBJ2-3	TRBV7-8	TGTGCCAGCAGCTTAAGGCTGCGGGGTAGCGGGGATACGCAGTATTTT	CASSLRLRGSGDTQYF
NA	NA	TRBJ1-1	TRBV11-1	TGTGCCAGCAGCCCCTGGACAATGGAAGCTTTCTTT	CASSPWTMEAFF
many	NA	TRBJ2-1	TRBV10-3	TGTGCCATCAGTGCTTCGCTCTGGATTTACAATGAGCAGTTCTTC	CAISASLWIYNEQFF
few	NA	TRBJ2-2	TRBV29-1	TGCAGCGTTGGGTTCAGTAACACCGGGGAGCTGTTTTTT	CSVGFSNTGELFF
many	TRBD1	TRBJ1-1	TRBV15	TGTGCCACCAGCAGACGACAGGGTCGAGACCATGAAGCTTTCTTT	CATSRRQGRDHEAFF
many	TRBD1	TRBJ2-7	TRBV27	TGTGCCAGCAGTTTTCGGACCAGGACAGGGATCAACGAGCAGTACTTC	CASSFRTRTGINEQYF
many	NA	TRBJ2-7	TRBV7-8	TGTGCCAGCAGCACAGGAGTAGAGCAGTACTTC	CASSTGVEQYF
NA	NA	TRBJ2-6	TRBV7-2	TGTGCCAGCAGCTTAGCGGGGTCTAATGGGGCCAACGTCCTGACTTTC	CASSLAGSNGANVLTF
many	NA	TRBJ2-1	TRBV27	TGTGCCAGCAGTTTATTAGGTTTTGGGCGTTCCTACAATGAGCAGTTCTTC	CASSLLGFGRSYNEQFF
many	NA	TRBJ2-1	TRBV7-2	TGTGCCAGCAGCTTTTCAGTTACCGATGAGCAGTTCTTC	CASSFSVTDEQFF
NA	TRBD2	TRBJ2-7	TRBV29-1	TGCAGCGTTGAAGGGGGACTAGCGGGCACCTACGAGCAGTACTTC	CSVEGGLAGTYEQYF
many	TRBD2	TRBJ2-2	TRBV7-2	TGTGCCAGCAGCTTCCCGACTAGCCGGACCGGGGAGCTGTTTTTT	CASSFPTSRTGELFF
few	TRBD2	TRBJ2-2	TRBV5-1	TGCGCCAGCAGCCCCCCGGGACTAGCGTTCGGGGAGCTGTTTTTT	CASSPPGLAFGELFF
many	TRBD1	TRBJ2-3	TRBV7-8	TGTGCCAGCACAGGACAGGGAGGAAGGACAGATACGCAGTATTTT	CASTGQGGRTDTQYF
many	NA	TRBJ2-7	TRBV9	TGTGCCAGCAGCGTGGGAGACTCCGACTCCTACGAGCAGTACTTC	CASSVGDSDSYEQYF
NA	NA	TRBJ1-1	TRBV20-1	TGCAGTGCTAGAGAATTTCCGGGCGACACTGAAGCTTTCTTT	CSAREFPGDTEAFF
many	TRBD1	TRBJ2-1	TRBV6-5	TGTGCCAGCAGTTACGGGGTTGGGACAGGGGTTAACAATGAGCAGTTCTTC	CASSYGVGTGVNNEQFF
few	TRBD2	TRBJ2-7	TRBV6-2/TRBV6-3	TGTGCCAGCAGTTACCCTGGACTAGCGGGAGGCCTCTACGAGCAGTACTTC	CASSYPGLAGGLYEQYF
many	NA	TRBJ2-7	TRBV6-2/TRBV6-3	TGTGCCAGCAGCTCCTCGATTCCTGCGGGCGACGAGCAGTACTTC	CASSSSIPAGDEQYF
many	NA	TRBJ2-1	TRBV29-1	TGCAGCGGGTCAGGGTTCTCCTACAATGAGCAGTTCTTC	CSGSGFSYNEQFF
many	TRBD1	TRBJ1-2	TRBV27	TGTGCCAGCAGTCCGGGACAGGGCTATGGCTACACCTTC	CASSPGQGYGYTF
many	TRBD1	TRBJ1-2	TRBV29-1	TGCAGCGTTGAAAGGACAGGTTATAAAGGGGGCTATGGCTACACCTTC	CSVERTGYKGGYGYTF
NA	TRBD2	TRBJ2-7	TRBV7-9	TGTGCCAGCAGCTTAACGGGAGGACTAGCGGGCTACGAGCAGTACTTC	CASSLTGGLAGYEQYF
many	TRBD1	TRBJ1-2	TRBV29-1	TGCAGCGATGAGGGGACAGGGGGGGCCTATGGCTACACCTTC	CSDEGTGGAYGYTF
NA	NA	TRBJ1-3	TRBV3-1	TGTACCAGCTGTTTGGGGGACTCTGGAAACACCATATATTTT	CTSCLGDSGNTIYF
many	TRBD2	TRBJ2-1	TRBV4-3	TGCGCCAGCAGCCAAGATTGGCTAGCGGGGTACAATGAGCAGTTCTTC	CASSQDWLAGYNEQFF
many	NA	TRBJ2-1	TRBV7-9	TGTGCCAGCAGCTTAGTTCTCGTCGACAATGAGCAGTTCTTC	CASSLVLVDNEQFF
few	NA	TRBJ2-4	TRBV20-1	TGCAGTGCTAGAGATGGATGGATACCAAACATTCAGTACTTC	CSARDGWIPNIQYF